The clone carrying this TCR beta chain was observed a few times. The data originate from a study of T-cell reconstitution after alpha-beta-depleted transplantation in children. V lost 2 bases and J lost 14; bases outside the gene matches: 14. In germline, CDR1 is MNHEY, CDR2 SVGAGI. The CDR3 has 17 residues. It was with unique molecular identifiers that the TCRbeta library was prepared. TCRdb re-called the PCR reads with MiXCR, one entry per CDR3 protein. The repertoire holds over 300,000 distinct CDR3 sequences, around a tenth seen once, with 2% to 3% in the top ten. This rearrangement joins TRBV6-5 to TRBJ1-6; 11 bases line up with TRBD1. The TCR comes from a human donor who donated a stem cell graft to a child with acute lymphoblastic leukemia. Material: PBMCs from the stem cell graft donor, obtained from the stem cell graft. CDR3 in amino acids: CASSYLQTPGQGGTLHF. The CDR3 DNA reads TGTGCCAGCAGTTACCTTCAAACTCCGGGACAGGGGGGCACCCTCCACTTT.